This T cell receptor beta chain was found in a study of OX40 agonist ivuxolimab in advanced cancers. Study-level information: Every 2 weeks, patients got intravenous ivuxolimab at one of six dose levels (0.01-10 mg/kg). Subjects had a mean age of about 61 years, with a range of 23 to 79; just over 80% were male.

This table comes from immunoSEQ multiplex PCR, and its TCRdb copy is limited to in-frame clones, with some not included. The sample carries about 73,000 clones, more than 75% recorded once. Sequences were derived from CD4+ or CD8+ T cells sorted from blood, sampled in a trial of the OX40 agonist ivuxolimab. This clonotype was obtained from an adult with an advanced solid tumor such as melanoma, head and neck, liver or kidney cancer.

In DNA form, the CDR3 reads TGCGCCAGCAGTCTCTCCGCAGGGGGGCTTCAGCCCCAGCATTTT. Translating it yields CASSLSAGGLQPQHF. The rearrangement uses TRBV4-3 and TRBJ1-5; 7 nucleotides line up with TRBD1. J lost 6 bases, V lost 6 bases, and 11 bases had no gene match. The CDR3 totals 15 residues. The germline V gene has CDR1 LGHNA and CDR2 YSLEER.